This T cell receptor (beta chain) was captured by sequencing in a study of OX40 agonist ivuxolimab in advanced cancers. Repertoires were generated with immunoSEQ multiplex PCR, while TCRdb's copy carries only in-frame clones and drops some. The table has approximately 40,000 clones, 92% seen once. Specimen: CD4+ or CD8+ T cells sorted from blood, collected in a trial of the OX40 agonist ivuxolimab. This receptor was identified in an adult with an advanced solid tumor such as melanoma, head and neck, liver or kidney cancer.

The DNA of the CDR3 is TGTGCCAGCAGCTTAAGCGGGACTAGCGAGACTTACAATGAGCAGTTCTTC. This codes for CASSLSGTSETYNEQFF. This chain links TRBV7-3 with TRBJ2-1; TRBD2 aligns across 10 bases. Germline loops: CDR1 SGHTA, CDR2 FQGTGA. V dropped 1 base and J dropped 4; count of bases not matched to a gene: 7. This CDR3 contains 17 residues.